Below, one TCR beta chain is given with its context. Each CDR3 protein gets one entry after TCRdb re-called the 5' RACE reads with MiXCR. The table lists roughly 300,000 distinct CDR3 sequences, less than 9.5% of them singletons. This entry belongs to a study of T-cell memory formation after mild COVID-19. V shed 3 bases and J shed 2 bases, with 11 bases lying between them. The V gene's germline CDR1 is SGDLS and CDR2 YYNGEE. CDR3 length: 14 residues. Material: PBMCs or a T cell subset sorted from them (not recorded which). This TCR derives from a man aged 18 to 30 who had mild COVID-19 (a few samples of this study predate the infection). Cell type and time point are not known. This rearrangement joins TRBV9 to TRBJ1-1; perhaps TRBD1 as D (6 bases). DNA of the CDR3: TGTGCCAGCAGCGCGGGGGGCCCTAACACTGAAGCTTTCTTT. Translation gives CASSAGGPNTEAFF.